Each of the 12 T cell receptor beta chains below was sequenced from the same sample in a study of blood T cell repertoires in COVID-19 (dated by TCRdb to about 2020). Receptors were amplified or captured by the immunoSEQ multiplex PCR assay. In TCRdb, the immuneACCESS table is reduced to in-frame sequences with V and J assigned. These tables do not hold every clone; where another copy was compared, an unresolved V gene accounts for under half, and the others remain unexplained. For this sample there are approximately 45,000 clones; around 87% appear just once. The biggest ten clones account for around 5% of the sample. The material sequenced was peripheral blood. Every receptor here comes from a man aged 35-49 years with active COVID-19.

This chain links TRBV18 with TRBJ1-3, with 12 bases fitting TRBD1. The CDR3 runs 16 residues. J was trimmed by 8 bases and V by 3 bases; bases with no gene match: 8. Germline-derived CDR1 and CDR2 are KGHSH and LQKENI. The chain's CDR3 is CASSPLGTGGEDTIYF. CDR3 in DNA: TGTGCCAGCTCACCGCTCGGGACAGGGGGCGAGGACACCATATATTTT.

V gene TRBV5-1 combines with J gene TRBJ2-5; 8 bases map to TRBD1. The CDR3 is 16 residues long. Unmatched junction bases numbered 13, after V lost 4 bases and J lost 5 bases. Germline lookup yields CDR1 SGHRS and CDR2 YFSETQ. CDR3 in amino acids: CASSITGTGDWETQYF. CDR3 in DNA: TGCGCCAGCAGCATCACCGGGACAGGCGATTGGGAGACCCAGTACTTC.

J is TRBJ2-2 and V is TRBV10-1, with D possibly being TRBD2 (7 bases). CDR3 length: 17 amino acids. CDR1 WNHNN and CDR2 SYGVQD come from the germline V gene (reference sequence). The ends were cut back, 6 bases at V and 0 bases at J, with 17 bases in the middle. The CDR3 protein is CASSPGRGAPNTGELFF. CDR3 DNA: TGCGCCAGCAGCCCAGGGAGGGGGGCCCCGAACACCGGGGAGCTGTTTTTT.

J is TRBJ1-2 and V is TRBV7-2, with D possibly TRBD1 on 5 matching bases. The CDR3 is 15 residues long. V lost 2 bases and J lost 1, with 11 bases in between. Germline assignment: CDR1 SGHTA and CDR2 FQGNSA. The CDR3 DNA reads as TGTGCCAGCAGCTTACGCAGGGTTTATAACTATGGCTACACCTTC. This gives the protein CASSLRRVYNYGYTF.

This rearrangement joins TRBV28 to TRBJ1-2, with 9 bases aligning to TRBD1. CDR1 is MDHEN and CDR2 is SYDVKM in the germline V gene. J lost 2 bases, V lost 5 bases, and 9 bases had no gene match. The CDR3 has 16 residues. The CDR3 DNA is TGTGCCAGCAGTCCTCTCCGGGACAGGGTGAACTATGGCTACACCTTC. It specifies CASSPLRDRVNYGYTF.

The V call is TRBV25-1, the J call TRBJ1-4, with TRBD1 matching 11 bases. The CDR3 length is 16 residues. Germline CDR1 reads MGHDK; CDR2 reads SYGVNS. The ends lost 4 bases at V and 8 bases at J; junction bases unmatched: 9. This CDR3 reads CASSGNPGQGVEKLFF. In DNA, the CDR3 is TGTGCCAGCAGTGGCAATCCGGGACAGGGGGTAGAAAAACTGTTTTTT.

The chain is built from TRBV30 and TRBJ2-7, with TRBD1 matching 9 bases. The CDR3 runs 12 residues. The J segment lost 5 bases and the V segment lost 5 bases, leaving 4 bases of the junction unmatched. Germline-derived CDR1 and CDR2 are GTSNPN and SVGIG (reference sequence). The CDR3 DNA is TGTGCCTGGGGGACAGGGAAAAACGAGCAGTACTTC. Amino acid sequence: CAWGTGKNEQYF.

The rearrangement uses TRBV7-8 and TRBJ2-2, with unresolved D. Between the trimmed V and J ends, which lost 1 base and 0 bases, there was a span of 9 bases. CDR3 length: 16 residues. Germline V lookup: CDR1 SGHVS, CDR2 FQNEAQ. The CDR3 DNA reads TGTGCCAGCAGCTTAGTCGGCAGCGCGAACACCGGGGAGCTGTTTTTT. The encoded protein is CASSLVGSANTGELFF.

In this sample, this clone turned up once. The CDR3 region is CASSQDRRNTIYF. The CDR3 DNA reads TGTGCCAGCAGCCAGGACAGGAGAAACACCATATATTTT. The chain is built from TRBV3-1 (or the pseudogene TRBV3-2) and TRBJ1-3; TRBD1 aligns across 7 bases. Trimming cost V 3 bases and J 5 bases; bases outside gene matches: 1. The CDR3 runs 13 residues. CDR1 is LGHDT, CDR2 YNNKEL, per germline (reference sequence).

In this sample, this clone turned up a few times. The CDR3 spells CASSSPSGGSGNTIYF. In DNA, the CDR3 is TGTGCCAGCAGTTCCCCTTCGGGGGGCTCTGGAAACACCATATATTTT. The V and J genes are TRBV28 and TRBJ1-3; D is perhaps TRBD1 (5 bases). V was cut by 4 bases and J by 0 bases, with 13 bases left in between. This CDR3 contains 16 residues. Germline CDR1 and CDR2: MDHEN and SYDVKM.

The V gene is TRBV2, the J gene TRBJ2-5, with 8 positions matching TRBD1. The V and J ends lost 2 bases and 4 bases, in that order; junction bases with no gene match: 6. The CDR3 spans 15 residues. Germline CDR1 is SNHLY and CDR2 is FYNNEI. The CDR3 nucleotides are TGTGCCAGCAGTGAAACAGACAGGGGAGGAGAGACCCAGTACTTC. Its translation is CASSETDRGGETQYF. The full variable domain, with the rest looked up from reference TRBV2 and TRBJ2-5, is EPEVTQTPSHQVTQMGQEVILRCVPISNHLYFYWYRQILGQKVEFLVSFYNNEISEKSEIFDDQFSVERPDGSNFTLKIRSTKLEDSAMYFCASSETDRGGETQYFGPGTRLLVL.

The rearrangement links TRBV7-3 to TRBJ1-2, with TRBD1 matching over 8 bases. This CDR3 has 15 amino acids. Germline V gives CDR1 SGHTA, CDR2 FQGTGA. V lost 1 base to trimming and J lost 8 bases; unmatched junction nucleotides: 9. The CDR3 reads CASSLMAQGDGGYTF. CDR3 sequence (DNA): TGTGCCAGCAGCTTAATGGCACAGGGGGATGGGGGCTACACCTTC.